This T cell receptor beta chain was recorded in a study of regulatory T cells in long-lasting Graves disease. On the study more broadly: Recently diagnosed Graves' patients had received antithyroid drugs for under 3 months. Regarding the study as a whole: Under persistent disease, TRBV28, TRBJ1-2 and TRBJ2-5 were used preferentially.

The germline gives CDR1 DFQATT, CDR2 SNEGSKA (reference sequence). Trimming took 2 bases from V and 3 from J, leaving 11 bases between them. The CDR3 runs to 14 residues. As to this clonotype: Its antigen is as yet unknown.

To make TCR beta libraries, researchers used iRepertoire HTBI primers and Arm-PCR of CDR3 regions. In the original processing: Segment identification across samples yielded 62 TRBV and more than 11 TRBJ segments. TCRdb re-analysed the multiplex PCR reads in MiXCR, keeping a single row per CDR3 protein. TCRdb, not the authors, supplied the V and J calls. In the table there are around 420,000 distinct CDR3 sequences, around 15% of which are singletons. Time point here: newly diagnosed GD, antithyroid drugs for less than 3 months. Isolated PBMC RNA provided the starting material for the TCR library. The receptor comes from a female donor with Graves disease. The sample in question was peripheral blood mononuclear cells (PBMCs), obtained at new diagnosis, from a patient treated with antithyroid drugs. V gene TRBV20-1 combines with J gene TRBJ1-5, with D possibly matching TRBD1 (6 bases). The CDR3, as DNA: TGCAGTGCTAGACTAAGACAGGACAATCAGCCCCAGCATTTT. Translated, it gives CSARLRQDNQPQHF.